This entry describes one T cell receptor beta chain. The antigen remains unidentified. The record originates from a study of T cell responses to AZD1222 COVID-19 vaccine. Study summary: Analyses pooled second doses at about 4 or about 12 weeks. Regarding the study as a whole: Possibly, clonal diversity was underestimated; donors were largely white British and included more females. Elevations in Spike-specific TCR breadth and depth followed administration of two AZD1222 doses. Spike-wide coverage was observed for vaccine-associated CD4 TCRs, with dominant responses at 160-218 and 743-854.

The CDR3 extends over 20 amino acids. In germline, CDR1 is MGHRA, CDR2 YSYEKL. The ends lost 1 base at V and 3 bases at J; junction bases unmatched: 11. The repertoire was sequenced with immunoSEQ multiplex PCR; TCRdb's copy has only in-frame clones and lacks some. The repertoire holds about 140,000 clones, with 92% as singletons. The V and J genes are TRBV4-1 and TRBJ2-4, with 14 bases matching TRBD2. The TCR originated in an adult in good health. The input for sequencing was peripheral blood, taken on day 0 of AZD1222 vaccination. CDR3 loop: CASSQVPGLAGARDKNIQYF. The CDR3 DNA sequence: TGCGCCAGCAGCCAAGTTCCGGGACTAGCGGGAGCCAGGGACAAAAACATTCAGTACTTC.